This T cell receptor beta chain emerged from a study of control samples from healthy donors and cancer patients. This CDR3 comprises 16 residues. The V gene lost 2 bases and the J gene lost 4 bases, with 14 bases spanning the gap. CDR1 MNHNS and CDR2 SASEGT come from the germline V gene. Clones were read by immunoSEQ multiplex PCR, and TCRdb kept only the in-frame ones, dropping some. The data show over 150,000 clones, approximately 93% seen once. The sample taken for sequencing was blood. The receptor's source is a man aged 40-55 years in good health. The rearrangement links TRBV6-1 to TRBJ1-4; D unresolved. The CDR3 DNA follows: TGTGCCAGCAGTGAAATATTTGGGCTGCTTAATGAAAAACTGTTTTTT. Protein product: CASSEIFGLLNEKLFF.